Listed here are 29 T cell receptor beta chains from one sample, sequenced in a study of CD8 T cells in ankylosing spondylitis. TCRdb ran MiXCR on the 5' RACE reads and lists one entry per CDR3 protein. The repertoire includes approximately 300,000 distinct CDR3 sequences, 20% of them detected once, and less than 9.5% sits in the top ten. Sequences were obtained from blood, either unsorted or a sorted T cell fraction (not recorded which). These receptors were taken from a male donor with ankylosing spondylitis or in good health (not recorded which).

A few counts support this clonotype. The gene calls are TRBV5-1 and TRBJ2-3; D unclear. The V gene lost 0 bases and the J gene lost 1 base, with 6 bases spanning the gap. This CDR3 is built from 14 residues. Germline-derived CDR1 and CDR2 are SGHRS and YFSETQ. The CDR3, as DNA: TGCGCCAGCAGCTTGGAGTCCGGCACAGATACGCAGTATTTT. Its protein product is CASSLESGTDTQYF.

CDR3 sequence (DNA): TGTGCCAGCAGTGCCTTAACAGGGTTCGATGAGCAGTTCTTC. The encoded protein is CASSALTGFDEQFF. This sequence joins TRBV25-1 and TRBJ2-1; tentative D call: TRBD1 (6 bases). V dropped 4 bases and J dropped 8 bases, with 15 bases sitting between them. Germline assignment: CDR1 MGHDK and CDR2 SYGVNS. This CDR3 has 14 amino acids.

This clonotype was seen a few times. The CDR3 protein is CASSVAGGTTGELFF. CDR3 DNA: TGTGCCAGCAGCGTAGCGGGGGGAACGACCGGGGAGCTGTTTTTT. The chain joins TRBV9 to TRBJ2-2; 7 bases are shared with TRBD2. Germline trimming cut 0 bases from V and 5 bases from J; bases unmatched to any gene: 4. Looked up from germline, CDR1 is SGDLS and CDR2 is YYNGEE. The CDR3 is made up of 15 amino acids.

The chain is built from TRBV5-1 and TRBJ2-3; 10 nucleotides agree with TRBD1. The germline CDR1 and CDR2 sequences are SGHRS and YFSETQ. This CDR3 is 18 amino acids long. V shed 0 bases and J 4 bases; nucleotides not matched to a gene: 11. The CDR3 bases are TGCGCCAGCAGCTTGGTGGGACCGGGACAGGGGCCATCAGATACGCAGTATTTT. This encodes CASSLVGPGQGPSDTQYF.

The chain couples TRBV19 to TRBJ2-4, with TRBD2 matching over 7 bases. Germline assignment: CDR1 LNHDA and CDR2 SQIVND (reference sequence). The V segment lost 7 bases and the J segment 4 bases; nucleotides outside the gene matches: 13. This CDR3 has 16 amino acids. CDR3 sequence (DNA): TGTGCCAGTAAGAGGGTTGCAGCCGGGGGGAAAAACATTCAGTACTTC. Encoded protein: CASKRVAAGGKNIQYF.

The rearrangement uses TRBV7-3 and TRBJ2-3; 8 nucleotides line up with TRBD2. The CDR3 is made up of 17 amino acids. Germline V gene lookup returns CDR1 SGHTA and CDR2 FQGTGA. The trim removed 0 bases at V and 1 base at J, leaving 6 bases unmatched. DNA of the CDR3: TGTGCCAGCAGCTTAACGACGGGCGGGAGGCGCACAGATACGCAGTATTTT. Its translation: CASSLTTGGRRTDTQYF.

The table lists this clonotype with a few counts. The CDR3 is CATSSGGTDTQYF. The CDR3 DNA reads as TGTGCCACCAGCTCAGGGGGCACAGATACGCAGTATTTT. The chain carries TRBV15 and TRBJ2-3, with a weak D call TRBD1 (6 bases). The CDR3 has 13 amino acids. CDR1 is LNHNV, CDR2 YYDKDF, per germline (reference sequence). The ends were cut back, 5 bases at V and 1 base at J, with 7 bases in the middle.

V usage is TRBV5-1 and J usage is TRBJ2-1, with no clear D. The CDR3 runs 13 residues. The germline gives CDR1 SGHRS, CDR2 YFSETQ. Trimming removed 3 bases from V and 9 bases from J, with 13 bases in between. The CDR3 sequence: CASSSDPLGEQFF. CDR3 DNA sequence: TGCGCCAGCAGCTCGGACCCTCTTGGTGAGCAGTTCTTC.

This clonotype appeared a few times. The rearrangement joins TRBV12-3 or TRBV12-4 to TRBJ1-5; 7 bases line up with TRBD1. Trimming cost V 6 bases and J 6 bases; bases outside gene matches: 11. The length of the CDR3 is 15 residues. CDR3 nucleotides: TGTGCCAGCAGCCAAACGCCGACAGGGTTTCAGCCCCAGCATTTT. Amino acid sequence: CASSQTPTGFQPQHF.

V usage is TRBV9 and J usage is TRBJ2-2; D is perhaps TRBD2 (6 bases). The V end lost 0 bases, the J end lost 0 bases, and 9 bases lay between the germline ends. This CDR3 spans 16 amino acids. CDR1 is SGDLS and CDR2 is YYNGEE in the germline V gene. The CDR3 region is CASSVVGLPNTGELFF. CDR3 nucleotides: TGTGCCAGCAGCGTAGTCGGACTACCGAACACCGGGGAGCTGTTTTTT. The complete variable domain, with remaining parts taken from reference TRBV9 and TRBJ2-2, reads DSGVTQTPKHLITATGQRVTLRCSPRSGDLSVYWYQQSLDQGLQFLIQYYNGEERAKGNILERFSAQQFPDLHSELNLSSLELGDSALYFCASSVVGLPNTGELFFGEGSRLTVL.

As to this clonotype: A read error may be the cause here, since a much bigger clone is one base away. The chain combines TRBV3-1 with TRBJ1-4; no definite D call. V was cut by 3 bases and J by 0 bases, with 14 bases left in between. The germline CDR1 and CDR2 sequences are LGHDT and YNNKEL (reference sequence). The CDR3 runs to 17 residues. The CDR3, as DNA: TGTGCCAGCAGCCATTATGAGACAACCGCAACTAATGAAAAACTGTTTTTT. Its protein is CASSHYETTATNEKLFF.

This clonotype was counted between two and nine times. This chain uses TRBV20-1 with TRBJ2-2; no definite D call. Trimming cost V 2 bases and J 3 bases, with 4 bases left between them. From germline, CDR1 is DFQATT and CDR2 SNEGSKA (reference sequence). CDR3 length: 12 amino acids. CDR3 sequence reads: CSARLYTGELFF. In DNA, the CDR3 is TGCAGTGCTAGACTTTACACCGGGGAGCTGTTTTTT.

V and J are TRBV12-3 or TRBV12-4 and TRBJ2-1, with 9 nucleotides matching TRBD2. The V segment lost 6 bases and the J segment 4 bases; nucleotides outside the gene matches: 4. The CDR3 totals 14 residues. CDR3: CASSGAGGYNEQFF. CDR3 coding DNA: TGTGCCAGCAGCGGAGCGGGGGGTTACAATGAGCAGTTCTTC.

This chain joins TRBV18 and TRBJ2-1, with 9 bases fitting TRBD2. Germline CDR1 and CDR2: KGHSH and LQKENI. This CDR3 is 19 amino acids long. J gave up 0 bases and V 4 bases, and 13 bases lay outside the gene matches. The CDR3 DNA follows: TGTGCCAGCTCACGCCTGGACTTAGCGGGAGCTAGCTCCTACAATGAGCAGTTCTTC. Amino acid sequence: CASSRLDLAGASSYNEQFF.

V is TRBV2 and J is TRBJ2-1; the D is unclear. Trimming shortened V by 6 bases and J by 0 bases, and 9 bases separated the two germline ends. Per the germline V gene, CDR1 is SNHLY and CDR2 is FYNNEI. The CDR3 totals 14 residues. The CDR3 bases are TGTGCCAGCAGCGCGGACGGCTCCTACAATGAGCAGTTCTTC. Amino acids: CASSADGSYNEQFF.

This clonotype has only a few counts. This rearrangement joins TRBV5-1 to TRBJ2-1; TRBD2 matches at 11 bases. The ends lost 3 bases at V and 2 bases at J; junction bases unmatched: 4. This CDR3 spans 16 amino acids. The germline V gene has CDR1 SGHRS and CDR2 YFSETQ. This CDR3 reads CASSYRLAGTYNEQFF. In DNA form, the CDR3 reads TGCGCCAGCAGCTATAGACTAGCGGGGACCTACAATGAGCAGTTCTTC. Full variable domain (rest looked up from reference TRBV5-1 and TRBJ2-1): KAGVTQTPRYLIKTRGQQVTLSCSPISGHRSVSWYQQTPGQGLQFLFEYFSETQRNKGNFPGRFSGRQFSNSRSEMNVSTLELGDSALYLCASSYRLAGTYNEQFFGPGTRLTVL.

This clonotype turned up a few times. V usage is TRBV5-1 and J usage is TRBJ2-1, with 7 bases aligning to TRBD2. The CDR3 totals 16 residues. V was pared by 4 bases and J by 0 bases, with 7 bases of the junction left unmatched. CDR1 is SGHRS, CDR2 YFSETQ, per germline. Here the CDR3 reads CASSPQTSHSYNEQFF. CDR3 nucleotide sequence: TGCGCCAGCAGCCCTCAGACTAGCCACTCCTACAATGAGCAGTTCTTC.

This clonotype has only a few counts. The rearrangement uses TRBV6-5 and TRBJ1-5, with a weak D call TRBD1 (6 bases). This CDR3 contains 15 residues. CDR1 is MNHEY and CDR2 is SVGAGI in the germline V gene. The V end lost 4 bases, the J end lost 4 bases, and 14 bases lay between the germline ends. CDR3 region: CASSWRGTTNQPQHF. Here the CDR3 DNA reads TGTGCCAGCAGTTGGCGCGGGACAACAAATCAGCCCCAGCATTTT.

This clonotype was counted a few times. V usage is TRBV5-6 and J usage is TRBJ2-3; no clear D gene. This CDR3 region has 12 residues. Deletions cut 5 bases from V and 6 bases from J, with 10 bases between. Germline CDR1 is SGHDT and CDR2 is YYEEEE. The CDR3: CASRIHGDTQYF. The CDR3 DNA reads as TGTGCCAGCAGGATTCATGGGGATACGCAGTATTTT. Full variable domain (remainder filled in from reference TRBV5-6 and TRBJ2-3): DAGVTQSPTHLIKTRGQQVTLRCSPKSGHDTVSWYQQALGQGPQFIFQYYEEEERQRGNFPDRFSGHQFPNYSSELNVNALLLGDSALYLCASRIHGDTQYFGPGTRLTVL.

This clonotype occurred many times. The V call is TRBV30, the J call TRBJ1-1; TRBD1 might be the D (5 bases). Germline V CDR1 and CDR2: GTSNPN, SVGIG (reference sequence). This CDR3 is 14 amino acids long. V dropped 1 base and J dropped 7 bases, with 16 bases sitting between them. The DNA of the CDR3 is TGTGCCTGGAGTGAGGAAAGGGGTGAAAATGAAGCTTTCTTT. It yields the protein CAWSEERGENEAFF.

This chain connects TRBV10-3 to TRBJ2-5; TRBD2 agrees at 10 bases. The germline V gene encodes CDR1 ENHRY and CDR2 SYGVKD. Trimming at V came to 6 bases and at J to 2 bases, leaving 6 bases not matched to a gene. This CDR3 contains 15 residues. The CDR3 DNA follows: TGTGCCATCAGCGGGGCTAGCGGGGGTCAAGAGACCCAGTACTTC. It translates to CAISGASGGQETQYF.

CDR3 sequence (DNA): TGTGCCAGCAGTCCCCCCCCCGGGGGCACGCTAGCCAAAAACATTCAGTACTTC. Its protein is CASSPPPGGTLAKNIQYF. This sequence joins TRBV6-4 and TRBJ2-4, with D perhaps assigned TRBD1 or TRBD2 (6 bases each). Germline V gene lookup returns CDR1 MRHNA and CDR2 SNTAGT. The germline V and J ends were trimmed by 5 bases and 0 bases, with 20 bases remaining between them. The CDR3 sequence is 18 residues long.

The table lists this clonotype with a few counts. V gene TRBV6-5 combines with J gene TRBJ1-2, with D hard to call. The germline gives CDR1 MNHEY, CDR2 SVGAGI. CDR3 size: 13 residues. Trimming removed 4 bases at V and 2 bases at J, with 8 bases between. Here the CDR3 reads CASSSTWNYGYTF. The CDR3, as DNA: TGTGCCAGCAGTTCGACTTGGAACTATGGCTACACCTTC.

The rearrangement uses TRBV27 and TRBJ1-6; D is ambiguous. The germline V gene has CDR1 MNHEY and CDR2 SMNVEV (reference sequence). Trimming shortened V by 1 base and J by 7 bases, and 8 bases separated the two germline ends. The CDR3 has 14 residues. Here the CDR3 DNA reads TGTGCCAGCAGTTTATACCGGGGAAATTCACCCCTCCACTTT. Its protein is CASSLYRGNSPLHF.

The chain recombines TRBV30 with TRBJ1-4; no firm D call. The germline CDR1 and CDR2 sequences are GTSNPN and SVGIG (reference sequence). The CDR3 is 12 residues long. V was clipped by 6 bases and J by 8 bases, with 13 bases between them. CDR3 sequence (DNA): TGTGCCTGTAACCGGGAAAACGAAAAACTGTTTTTT. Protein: CACNRENEKLFF.

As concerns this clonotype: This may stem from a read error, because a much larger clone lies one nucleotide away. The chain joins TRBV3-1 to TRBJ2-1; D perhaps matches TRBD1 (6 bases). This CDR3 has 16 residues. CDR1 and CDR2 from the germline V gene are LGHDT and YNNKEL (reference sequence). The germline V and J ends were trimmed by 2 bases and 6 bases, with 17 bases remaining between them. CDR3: CASSQIFQGPSNEQFF. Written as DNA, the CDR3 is TGTGCCAGCAGCCAAATTTTCCAGGGGCCCTCCAATGAGCAGTTCTTC.

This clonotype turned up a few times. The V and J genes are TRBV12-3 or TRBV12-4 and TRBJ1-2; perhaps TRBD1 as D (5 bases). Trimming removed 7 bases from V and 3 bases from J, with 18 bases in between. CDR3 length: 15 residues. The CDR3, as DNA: TGTGCCAGCACCCAGAGCATGGGGCGCGACTATGGCTACACCTTC. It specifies CASTQSMGRDYGYTF.

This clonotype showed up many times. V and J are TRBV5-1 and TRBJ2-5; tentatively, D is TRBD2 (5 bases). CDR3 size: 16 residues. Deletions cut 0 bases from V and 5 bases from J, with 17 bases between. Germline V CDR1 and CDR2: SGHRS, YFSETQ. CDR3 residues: CASSLAVGRRGETQYF. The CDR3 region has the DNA TGCGCCAGCAGCTTGGCGGTCGGACGTCGAGGGGAGACCCAGTACTTC.

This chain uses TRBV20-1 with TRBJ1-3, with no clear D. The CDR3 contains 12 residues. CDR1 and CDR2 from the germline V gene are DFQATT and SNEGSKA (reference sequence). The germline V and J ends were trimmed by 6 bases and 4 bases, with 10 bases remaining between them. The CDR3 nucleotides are TGCAGTGCCCAACATCACGGAAACACCATATATTTT. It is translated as CSAQHHGNTIYF.